Each of the 22 T cell receptor beta chains below was sequenced from the same sample in a study of blood T cell repertoires in COVID-19. Profiling relied on immunoSEQ multiplex PCR, and the TCRdb table lists in-frame clones only, not all of them. The sample contains about 200,000 clones, about nine tenths of which appear only once. The sample was peripheral blood. The origin of the receptors is a woman between 65 and 79 years old with acute or convalescent COVID-19.

The chain couples TRBV9 to TRBJ2-1; TRBD2 matches 7 bases. The length of the CDR3 is 16 residues. Trimming at V came to 0 bases and at J to 7 bases, leaving 10 bases not matched to a gene. Looked up from germline, CDR1 is SGDLS and CDR2 is YYNGEE. CDR3 sequence reads: CASSVDGLDFRNEQFF. The CDR3 DNA sequence: TGTGCCAGCAGCGTAGACGGACTAGATTTTCGGAATGAGCAGTTCTTC.

This sequence joins TRBV9 and TRBJ2-2; 7 bases match TRBD1. The V and J ends lost 3 bases and 3 bases, in that order; junction bases with no gene match: 5. The germline V gene has CDR1 SGDLS and CDR2 YYNGEE. This CDR3 is 15 amino acids long. CDR3 DNA: TGTGCCAGCAGCGGCCGGGACAGACACACCGGGGAGCTGTTTTTT. This codes for CASSGRDRHTGELFF.

The gene calls are TRBV25-1 and TRBJ1-5; no reliable D call. Germline CDR1 reads MGHDK; CDR2 reads SYGVNS. Trimming cost V 2 bases and J 4 bases, with 9 bases left between them. This CDR3 has 14 amino acids. CDR3 sequence: CASSEPQYNQPQHF. CDR3 coding DNA: TGTGCCAGCAGTGAACCCCAGTATAATCAGCCCCAGCATTTT.

V and J are TRBV6-2 or TRBV6-3 and TRBJ2-6, with D perhaps matching TRBD1 (5 bases). V lost 5 bases to trimming and J lost 2 bases, with 16 bases between them. The CDR3 length is 17 residues. Germline loops: CDR1 MNHEY, CDR2 SVGEGT. CDR3 protein: CASSRQKGMTGANVLTF. The DNA of the CDR3 is TGTGCCAGCAGTCGCCAGAAGGGGATGACTGGGGCCAACGTCCTGACTTTC.

The chain has TRBV7-2 and TRBJ2-3; tentatively, D is TRBD2 (6 bases). V lost 0 bases to trimming and J lost 4 bases, with 11 bases between them. Germline CDR1 reads SGHTA; CDR2 reads FQGNSA. This CDR3 comprises 15 residues. The CDR3 bases are TGTGCCAGCAGCTTAGCGGTCGGGAGCTCAGATACGCAGTATTTT. Protein: CASSLAVGSSDTQYF.

The gene calls are TRBV14 and TRBJ2-2, with 7 bases aligning to TRBD1. This CDR3 spans 15 amino acids. The germline CDR1 and CDR2 sequences are SGHDN and FVKESK. V was clipped by 0 bases and J by 6 bases; unmatched bases: 4. The CDR3: CASSQEQGRSGELFF. In DNA, the CDR3 is TGTGCCAGCAGCCAAGAACAGGGGAGATCCGGGGAGCTGTTTTTT.

The chain is built from TRBV10-3 and TRBJ1-5; D is unclear. Per germline, CDR1 ENHRY and CDR2 SYGVKD. CDR3 length equals 13 residues. Trimming stripped 6 bases from V and 6 bases from J, with 12 bases between. The CDR3 spells CAISLEGGQPQHF. The CDR3 DNA is TGTGCCATCAGCTTGGAGGGAGGTCAGCCCCAGCATTTT.

The CDR3 loop is CASSLEAGGPYNEQFF. CDR3 in DNA: TGCGCCAGCAGCTTGGAAGCGGGAGGACCCTACAATGAGCAGTTCTTC. The rearrangement uses TRBV5-1 and TRBJ2-1, with 9 bases matching TRBD2. V lost 0 bases, J lost 2 bases, and 3 bases stayed unmatched. From germline, CDR1 is SGHRS and CDR2 YFSETQ. The CDR3 is 16 residues long.

Turning to this clone: The same CDR3 arises from other DNA sequences in this sample as well. The rearrangement joins TRBV18 to TRBJ2-3; D gene ambiguous. The ends were cut back, 3 bases at V and 2 bases at J, with 9 bases in the middle. Germline assignment: CDR1 KGHSH and CDR2 LQKENI. The CDR3 covers 14 residues. In DNA form, the CDR3 reads TGTGCCAGCTCACCCCTCGGAGCCACAGATACGCAGTATTTT. Its protein is CASSPLGATDTQYF.

The chain couples TRBV4-1 to TRBJ2-6, with D possibly being TRBD2 (5 bases). This CDR3 has 19 amino acids. Germline CDR1 and CDR2: MGHRA and YSYEKL. V was cut by 2 bases and J by 2 bases, with 19 bases left in between. CDR3 sequence reads: CASSQPPSNRGTGANVLTF. DNA of the CDR3: TGCGCCAGCAGCCAACCCCCCTCGAATCGGGGAACTGGGGCCAACGTCCTGACTTTC.

The V and J genes are TRBV3-1 (or the pseudogene TRBV3-2) and TRBJ1-2; the match to TRBD1 covers 10 bases. The V and J ends lost 5 bases and 7 bases, in that order; junction bases with no gene match: 7. The germline V gene has CDR1 LGHDT and CDR2 YNNKEL (reference sequence). The CDR3 has 14 amino acids. The CDR3 nucleotides are TGTGCCAGCAGCACCACCGACAGGGGGCCTGGCTACACCTTC. This sequence encodes CASSTTDRGPGYTF.

J is TRBJ1-1 and V is TRBV20-1; 9 bases map to TRBD1. The length of the CDR3 is 15 residues. The V and J ends lost 3 bases and 4 bases, in that order; junction bases with no gene match: 9. Germline CDR1 and CDR2: DFQATT and SNEGSKA (reference sequence). The CDR3 DNA follows: TGCAGTGCTAGTGCCCCGAACAGGGGGCGCACTGAAGCTTTCTTT. Encoded protein: CSASAPNRGRTEAFF.

This sequence joins TRBV19 and TRBJ1-1; D not resolved. This CDR3 has 12 amino acids. Trimming stripped 1 base from V and 10 bases from J, with 10 bases between. Germline V gives CDR1 LNHDA, CDR2 SQIVND (reference sequence). The CDR3 nucleotides are TGTGCCAGTAGTATAGTTGGCAGTATAGCTTTCTTT. It codes for CASSIVGSIAFF. Supplemented by reference TRBV19 and TRBJ1-1, the full variable domain reads DGGITQSPKYLFRKEGQNVTLSCEQNLNHDAMYWYRQDPGQGLRLIYYSQIVNDFQKGDIAEGYSVSREKKESFPLTVTSAQKNPTAFYLCASSIVGSIAFFGQGTRLTVV.

This clone has at least ten counts. The chain recombines TRBV6-5 with TRBJ1-4; no clear D gene. Germline CDR1 is MNHEY and CDR2 is SVGAGI. This CDR3 spans 15 amino acids. Trimming took off 5 bases at V and 0 bases at J, with 10 bases between the two ends. CDR3 bases: TGTGCCAGCAGTACTTCCGGGTCAACTAATGAAAAACTGTTTTTT. Translating gives CASSTSGSTNEKLFF.

The chain recombines TRBV2 with TRBJ1-4; 9 bases fit TRBD1. Germline CDR1 is SNHLY and CDR2 is FYNNEI. The CDR3 spans 14 residues. J gave up 15 bases and V 4 bases, and 12 bases lay outside the gene matches. The CDR3 loop reads CASSAGGQGLTVFF. The CDR3 DNA reads as TGTGCCAGCAGTGCGGGGGGACAGGGTCTGACAGTGTTTTTT.

V is TRBV11-2 and J is TRBJ1-2, with 9 bases that match TRBD1. The CDR3 sequence is 14 residues long. Germline V gene lookup returns CDR1 SGHAT and CDR2 FQNNGV. J gave up 7 bases and V 3 bases, and 6 bases lay outside the gene matches. Here the CDR3 DNA reads TGTGCCAGCAGCTTGTCCGGGACAGGGAGTGGCTACACCTTC. It codes for CASSLSGTGSGYTF.

The J gene is TRBJ1-2, the V gene TRBV24-1; D may be TRBD1 (5 bases). V was cut by 5 bases and J by 7 bases, with 10 bases left in between. Germline V gene data show CDR1 as KGHDR and CDR2 as SFDVKD. The CDR3 has 12 amino acids. The CDR3 nucleotides read TGTGCCACCAGTGGGGGGGATGGTGGCTACACCTTC. Translating it yields CATSGGDGGYTF.

This clone was detected a few times. The V gene is TRBV7-9, the J gene TRBJ2-2, with 11 bases matching TRBD1. The trim removed 10 bases at V and 3 bases at J, leaving 7 bases unmatched. CDR1 is SEHNR, CDR2 FQNEAQ, per germline (reference sequence). The CDR3 is 15 amino acids. The CDR3, as DNA: TGTGCCACCCCGGACAGGGGGCGGGACACCGGGGAGCTGTTTTTT. This sequence encodes CATPDRGRDTGELFF.

This clone was counted once. DNA for the CDR3: TGTGCCAGCAGCCTCTGGACAGGACCGAACACTGAAGCTTTCTTT. It codes for CASSLWTGPNTEAFF. The rearrangement joins TRBV7-2 to TRBJ1-1; 7 nucleotides line up with TRBD1. Looked up from germline, CDR1 is SGHTA and CDR2 is FQGNSA. This CDR3 region has 15 residues. The V segment lost 5 bases and the J segment 1 base; nucleotides outside the gene matches: 7.

The chain employs TRBV28 and TRBJ1-1; 7 bases match TRBD1. The germline CDR1 and CDR2 sequences are MDHEN and SYDVKM. CDR3 length: 12 residues. Trimming at V came to 8 bases and at J to 3 bases, leaving 3 bases not matched to a gene. The CDR3 loop reads CASLTGHTEAFF. In DNA, the CDR3 is TGTGCCAGCTTGACAGGGCACACTGAAGCTTTCTTT.

V gene TRBV24-1 combines with J gene TRBJ2-7, with 7 bases that match TRBD2. Germline CDR1 is KGHDR and CDR2 is SFDVKD. J gave up 3 bases and V 7 bases, and 11 bases lay outside the gene matches. There are 15 residues in the CDR3. The CDR3 loop reads CATSGQGLNRYEQYF. CDR3 coding DNA: TGTGCCACCAGCGGCCAGGGACTAAATCGCTACGAGCAGTACTTC.

This clone turned up a few times. This chain links TRBV9 with TRBJ2-1, with D tentatively TRBD1 (5 bases). The CDR3 length is 15 residues. The V gene's germline CDR1 is SGDLS and CDR2 YYNGEE. The ends were cut back, 1 base at V and 5 bases at J, with 13 bases in the middle. CDR3 DNA: TGTGCCAGCAGCGTAAGGCAGGGCGGCCACAATGAGCAGTTCTTC. Its translation is CASSVRQGGHNEQFF. The variable domain in full, with the rest retrieved from reference TRBV9 and TRBJ2-1, is DSGVTQTPKHLITATGQRVTLRCSPRSGDLSVYWYQQSLDQGLQFLIQYYNGEERAKGNILERFSAQQFPDLHSELNLSSLELGDSALYFCASSVRQGGHNEQFFGPGTRLTVL.